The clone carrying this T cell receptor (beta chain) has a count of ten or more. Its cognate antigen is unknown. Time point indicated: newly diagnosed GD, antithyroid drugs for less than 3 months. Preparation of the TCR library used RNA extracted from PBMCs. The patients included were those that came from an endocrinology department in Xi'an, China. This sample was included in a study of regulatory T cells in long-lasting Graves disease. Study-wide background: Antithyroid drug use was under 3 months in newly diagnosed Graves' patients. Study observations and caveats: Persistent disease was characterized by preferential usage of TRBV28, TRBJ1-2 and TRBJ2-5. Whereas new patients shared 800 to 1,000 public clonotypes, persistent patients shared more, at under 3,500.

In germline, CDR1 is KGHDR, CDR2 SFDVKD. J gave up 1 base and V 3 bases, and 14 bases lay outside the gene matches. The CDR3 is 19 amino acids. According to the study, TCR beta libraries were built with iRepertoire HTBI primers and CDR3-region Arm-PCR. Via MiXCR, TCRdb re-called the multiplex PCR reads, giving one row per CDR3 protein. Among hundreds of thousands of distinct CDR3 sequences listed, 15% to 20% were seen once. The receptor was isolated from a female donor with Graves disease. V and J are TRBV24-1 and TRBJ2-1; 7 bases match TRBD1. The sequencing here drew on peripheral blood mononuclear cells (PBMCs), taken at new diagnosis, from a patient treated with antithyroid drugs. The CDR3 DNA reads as TGTGCCACCAGTGATCGACAGGGTATGCGGTTCGAGTCCTACAATGAGCAGTTCTTC. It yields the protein CATSDRQGMRFESYNEQFF.